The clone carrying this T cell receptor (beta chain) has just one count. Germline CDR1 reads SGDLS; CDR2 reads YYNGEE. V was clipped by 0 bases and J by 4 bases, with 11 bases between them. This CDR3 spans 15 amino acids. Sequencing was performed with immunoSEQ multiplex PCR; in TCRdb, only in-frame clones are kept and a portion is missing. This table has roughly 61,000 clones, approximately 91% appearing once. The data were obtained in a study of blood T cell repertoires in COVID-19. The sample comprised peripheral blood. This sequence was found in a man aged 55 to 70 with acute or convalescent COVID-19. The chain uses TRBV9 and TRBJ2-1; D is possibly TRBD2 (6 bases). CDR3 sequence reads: CASSVVHGGYNEQFF. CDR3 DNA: TGTGCCAGCAGCGTAGTTCACGGAGGGTACAATGAGCAGTTCTTC.